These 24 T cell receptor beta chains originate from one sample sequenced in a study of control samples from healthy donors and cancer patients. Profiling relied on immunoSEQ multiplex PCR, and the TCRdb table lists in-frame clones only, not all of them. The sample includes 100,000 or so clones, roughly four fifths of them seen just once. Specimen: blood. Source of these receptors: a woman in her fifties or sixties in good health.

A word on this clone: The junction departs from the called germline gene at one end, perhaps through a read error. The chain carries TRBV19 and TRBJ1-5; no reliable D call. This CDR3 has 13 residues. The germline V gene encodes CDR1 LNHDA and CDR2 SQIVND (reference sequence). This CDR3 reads CASSIESSQPQHF. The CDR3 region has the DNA TGTGCCAGTAGTATAGAGAGCAGTCAGCCCCAGCATTTT.

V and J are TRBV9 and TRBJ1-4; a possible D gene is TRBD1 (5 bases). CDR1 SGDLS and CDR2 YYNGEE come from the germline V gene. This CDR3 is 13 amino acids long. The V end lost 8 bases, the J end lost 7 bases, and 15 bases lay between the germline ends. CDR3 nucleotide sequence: TGTGCCAGTTCCGGGGGGACGAGTGAAAAACTGTTTTTT. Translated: CASSGGTSEKLFF.

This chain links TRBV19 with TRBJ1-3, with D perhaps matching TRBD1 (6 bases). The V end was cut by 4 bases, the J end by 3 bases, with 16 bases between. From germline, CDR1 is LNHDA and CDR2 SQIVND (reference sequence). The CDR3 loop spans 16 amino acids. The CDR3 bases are TGTGCCAGTAGTACCCTGGTCGCAGGGGTTGGAAACACCATATATTTT. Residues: CASSTLVAGVGNTIYF.

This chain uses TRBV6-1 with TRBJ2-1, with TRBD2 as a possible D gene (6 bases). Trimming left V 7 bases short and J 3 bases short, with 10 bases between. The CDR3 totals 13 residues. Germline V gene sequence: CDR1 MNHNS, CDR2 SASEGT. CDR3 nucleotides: TGTGCCAGCACCGAGACTAGCTACAATGAGCAGTTCTTC. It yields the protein CASTETSYNEQFF.

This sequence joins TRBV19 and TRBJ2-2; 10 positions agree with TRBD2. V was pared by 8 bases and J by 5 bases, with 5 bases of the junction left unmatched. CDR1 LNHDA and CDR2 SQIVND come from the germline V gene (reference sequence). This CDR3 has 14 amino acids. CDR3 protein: CASGAGGRTGELFF. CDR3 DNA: TGTGCCAGTGGAGCGGGAGGGAGGACCGGGGAGCTGTTTTTT.

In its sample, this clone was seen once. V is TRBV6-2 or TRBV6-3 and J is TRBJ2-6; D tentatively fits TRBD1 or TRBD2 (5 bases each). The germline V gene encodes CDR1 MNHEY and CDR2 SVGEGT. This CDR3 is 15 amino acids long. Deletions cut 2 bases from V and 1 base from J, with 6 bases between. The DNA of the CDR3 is TGTGCCAGCAGTTACGGGGGATCTGGGGCCAACGTCCTGACTTTC. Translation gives CASSYGGSGANVLTF.

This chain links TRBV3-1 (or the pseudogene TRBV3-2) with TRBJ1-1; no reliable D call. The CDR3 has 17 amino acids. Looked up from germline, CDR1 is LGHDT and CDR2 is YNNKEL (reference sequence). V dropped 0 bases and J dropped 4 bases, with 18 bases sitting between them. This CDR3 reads CASSQDKFGVRRTEAFF. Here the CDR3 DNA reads TGTGCCAGCAGCCAAGATAAATTTGGTGTGAGGCGCACTGAAGCTTTCTTT.

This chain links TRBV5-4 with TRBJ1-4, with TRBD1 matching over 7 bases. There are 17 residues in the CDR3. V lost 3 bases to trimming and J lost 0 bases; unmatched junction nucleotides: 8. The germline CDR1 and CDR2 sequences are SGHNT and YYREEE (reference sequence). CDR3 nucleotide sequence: TGTGCCAGCAGCTCCTCAGGGGGGGCAGCAACTAATGAAAAACTGTTTTTT. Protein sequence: CASSSSGGAATNEKLFF. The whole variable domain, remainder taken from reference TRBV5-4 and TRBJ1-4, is ETGVTQSPTHLIKTRGQQVTLRCSSQSGHNTVSWYQQALGQGPQFIFQYYREEENGRGNFPPRFSGLQFPNYSSELNVNALELDDSALYLCASSSSGGAATNEKLFFGSGTQLSVL.

Here the CDR3 reads CASSRTGPIGELFF. The CDR3 DNA sequence: TGTGCCAGCAGCAGGACAGGGCCGATCGGGGAGCTGTTTTTT. The chain is built from TRBV2 and TRBJ2-2, with TRBD1 matching 8 bases. CDR3 length equals 14 residues. Germline assignment: CDR1 SNHLY and CDR2 FYNNEI. Trimming took 6 bases from V and 7 from J; bases not matched to a gene: 7.

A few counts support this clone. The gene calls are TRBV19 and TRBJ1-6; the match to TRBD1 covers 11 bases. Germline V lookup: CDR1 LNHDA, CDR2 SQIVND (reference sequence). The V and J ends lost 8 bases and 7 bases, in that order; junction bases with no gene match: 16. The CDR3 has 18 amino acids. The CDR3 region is CASRWTGGIPTFNSPLHF. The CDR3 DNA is TGTGCCAGTCGATGGACAGGGGGCATCCCTACGTTCAATTCACCCCTCCACTTT.

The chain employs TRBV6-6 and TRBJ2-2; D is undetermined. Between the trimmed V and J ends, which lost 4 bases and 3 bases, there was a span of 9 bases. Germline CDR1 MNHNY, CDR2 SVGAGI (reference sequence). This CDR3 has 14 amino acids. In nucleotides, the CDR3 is TGTGCCAGCAGTTTACAAGCTTACACCGGGGAGCTGTTTTTT. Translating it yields CASSLQAYTGELFF.

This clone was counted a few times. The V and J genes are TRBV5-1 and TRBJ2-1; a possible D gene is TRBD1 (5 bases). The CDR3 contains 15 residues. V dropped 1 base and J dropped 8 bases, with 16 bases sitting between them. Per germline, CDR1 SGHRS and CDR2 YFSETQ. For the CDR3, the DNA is TGCGCCAGCAGCTTGAGACAGTGGGTAAGGGATGAGCAGTTCTTC. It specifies CASSLRQWVRDEQFF.

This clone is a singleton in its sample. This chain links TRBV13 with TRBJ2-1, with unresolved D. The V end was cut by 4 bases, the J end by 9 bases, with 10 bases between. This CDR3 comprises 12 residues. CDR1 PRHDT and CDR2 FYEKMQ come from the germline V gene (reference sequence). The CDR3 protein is CASSSARSEQFF. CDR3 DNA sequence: TGTGCCAGCAGCTCCGCGAGGTCTGAGCAGTTCTTC.

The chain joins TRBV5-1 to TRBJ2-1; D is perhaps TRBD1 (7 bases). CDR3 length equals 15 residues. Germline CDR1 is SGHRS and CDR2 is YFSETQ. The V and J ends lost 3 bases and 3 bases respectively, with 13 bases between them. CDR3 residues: CASSSQGGSYNEQFF. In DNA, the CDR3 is TGCGCCAGCAGCTCCCAGGGGGGCAGCTACAATGAGCAGTTCTTC.

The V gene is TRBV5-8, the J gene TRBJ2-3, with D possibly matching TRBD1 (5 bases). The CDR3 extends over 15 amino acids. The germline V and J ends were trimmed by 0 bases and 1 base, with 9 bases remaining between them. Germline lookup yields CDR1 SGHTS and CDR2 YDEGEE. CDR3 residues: CASSLGGVRTDTQYF. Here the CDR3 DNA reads TGTGCCAGCAGCTTGGGGGGCGTACGCACAGATACGCAGTATTTT.

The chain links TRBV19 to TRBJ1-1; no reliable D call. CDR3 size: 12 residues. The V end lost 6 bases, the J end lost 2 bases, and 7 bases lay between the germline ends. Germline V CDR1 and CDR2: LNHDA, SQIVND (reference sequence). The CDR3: CASSRHNTEAFF. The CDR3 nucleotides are TGTGCCAGTAGCCGTCATAACACTGAAGCTTTCTTT.

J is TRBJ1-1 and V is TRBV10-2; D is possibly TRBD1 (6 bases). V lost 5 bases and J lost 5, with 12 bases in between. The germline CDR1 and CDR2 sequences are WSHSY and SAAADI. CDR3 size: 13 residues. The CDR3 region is CASSRGAQTEAFF. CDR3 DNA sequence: TGCGCCAGCAGTAGGGGGGCGCAAACTGAAGCTTTCTTT.

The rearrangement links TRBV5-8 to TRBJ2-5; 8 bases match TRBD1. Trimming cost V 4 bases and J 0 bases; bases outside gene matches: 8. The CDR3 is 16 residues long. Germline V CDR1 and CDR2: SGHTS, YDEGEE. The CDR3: CASSPGQGGNQETQYF. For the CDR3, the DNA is TGTGCCAGCAGCCCAGGACAGGGTGGGAACCAAGAGACCCAGTACTTC.

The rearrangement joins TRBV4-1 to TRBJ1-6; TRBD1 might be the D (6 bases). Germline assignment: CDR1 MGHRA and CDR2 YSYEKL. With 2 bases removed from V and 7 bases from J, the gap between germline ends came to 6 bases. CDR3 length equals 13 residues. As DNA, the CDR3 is TGCGCCAGCAGCCAACAGGGGAATTCACCCCTCCACTTT. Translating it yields CASSQQGNSPLHF.

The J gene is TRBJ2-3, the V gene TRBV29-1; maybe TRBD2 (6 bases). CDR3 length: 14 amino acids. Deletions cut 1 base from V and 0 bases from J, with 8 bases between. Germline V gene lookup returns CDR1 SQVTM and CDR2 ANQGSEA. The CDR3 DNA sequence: TGCAGCGTTGAAGGTGGGAGGAGCACAGATACGCAGTATTTT. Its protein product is CSVEGGRSTDTQYF.

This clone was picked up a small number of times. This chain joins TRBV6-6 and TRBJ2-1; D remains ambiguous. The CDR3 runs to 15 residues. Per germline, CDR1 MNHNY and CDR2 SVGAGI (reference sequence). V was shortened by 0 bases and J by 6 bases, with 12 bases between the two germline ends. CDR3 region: CASSYSLRSANEQFF. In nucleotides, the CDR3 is TGTGCCAGCAGTTACTCGTTGCGAAGCGCCAATGAGCAGTTCTTC.

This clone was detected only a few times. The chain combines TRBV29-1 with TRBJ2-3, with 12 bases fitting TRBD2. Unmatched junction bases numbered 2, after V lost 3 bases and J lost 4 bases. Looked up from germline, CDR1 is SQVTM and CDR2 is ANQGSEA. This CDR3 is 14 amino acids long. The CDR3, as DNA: TGCAGCGTTGATCTAGCGGGGGGGCCAGATACGCAGTATTTT. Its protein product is CSVDLAGGPDTQYF.

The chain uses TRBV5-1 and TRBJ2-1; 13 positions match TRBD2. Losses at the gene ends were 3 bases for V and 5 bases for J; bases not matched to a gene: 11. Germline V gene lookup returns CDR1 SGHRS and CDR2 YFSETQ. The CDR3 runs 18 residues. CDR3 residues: CASSSGQGTSGGDNEQFF. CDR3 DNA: TGCGCCAGCAGCTCAGGACAGGGAACTAGCGGGGGGGACAATGAGCAGTTCTTC.

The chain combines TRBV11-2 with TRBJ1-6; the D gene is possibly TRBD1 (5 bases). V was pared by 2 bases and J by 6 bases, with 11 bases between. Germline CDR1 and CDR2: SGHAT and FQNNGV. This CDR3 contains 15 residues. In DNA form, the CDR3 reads TGTGCCAGCAGCTTACTCGACAGCGGTAATTCACCCCTCCACTTT. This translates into CASSLLDSGNSPLHF.